The entry below gives a single T cell receptor (beta chain) sequence along with its context. What it binds is unknown. The data belong to a study of siplizumab effects on memory and regulatory T cells. V lost 6 bases to trimming and J lost 1 base; unmatched junction nucleotides: 4. The CDR3 length is 15 residues. Per germline, CDR1 SGHTA and CDR2 FQGNSA. Clones were sequenced by immunoSEQ multiplex PCR, and TCRdb holds only the in-frame ones, with some missing. The data contain about 120,000 clones, roughly 94% of them singletons. Study results and limitations: Proliferating Tregs from siplizumab cultures lacked functional confirmation of suppression. In siplizumab conditions, mappable alloreactive CD4+ clones averaged 68.8% Treg-derived, against 26.9% in controls. Solely a minor proportion of alloreactive clones could be assigned to unstimulated subsets.

This receptor was identified in a human donor in good health. The specimen was non-Treg CD4+ T cells sorted from blood. V gene TRBV7-2 combines with J gene TRBJ2-1; 9 bases fit TRBD1. The CDR3: CASRTDRGSYNEQFF. CDR3 nucleotide sequence: TGTGCCAGCAGGACTGACAGGGGGTCCTACAATGAGCAGTTCTTC.